This TCR beta chain was sequenced in a study of cytomegalovirus exposure and HLA in healthy donors. Primers: 60 Vbeta forward and 13 Jbeta reverse. The repertoire was sequenced with immunoSEQ multiplex PCR; TCRdb's copy has only in-frame clones and lacks some. The table lists about 85,000 clones, around 66% of them singletons. The source material was PBMCs. The clonotype was recovered from a man between 25 and 39 years old in good health and CMV-seronegative.

CDR3 sequence reads: CASSLLPLTSGAHTQYF. DNA of the CDR3: TGTGCCAGCAGCTTACTCCCCCTTACTAGCGGGGCGCATACGCAGTATTTT. The V gene is TRBV7-3, the J gene TRBJ2-3; 10 bases are shared with TRBD2. There are 17 residues in the CDR3. The J segment lost 7 bases and the V segment lost 2 bases, leaving 12 bases of the junction unmatched. Germline V gene lookup returns CDR1 SGHTA and CDR2 FQGTGA.